The 25 T cell receptor beta chains reported below all come from one sample, sequenced in a study of blood T cell repertoires in COVID-19. This table comes from immunoSEQ multiplex PCR, and its TCRdb copy is limited to in-frame clones, with some not included. The data contain about 130,000 clones, 84% of them singletons. Material for sequencing was peripheral blood. Receptors originate from a human donor in a cohort sampled during active COVID-19.

The V call is TRBV4-2, the J call TRBJ2-7; D is undetermined. Germline V gene sequence: CDR1 LGHNA, CDR2 YNFKEQ. This CDR3 has 14 amino acids. V lost 1 base and J 1 base, leaving 8 bases between the germline ends. DNA for the CDR3: TGTGCCAGCAGCCAAGTAACCGGTTCCTACGAGCAGTACTTC. Translating gives CASSQVTGSYEQYF.

CDR3 residues: CASSHIVQGAVNGYTF. The DNA for the CDR3 is TGCGCCAGCAGCCATATTGTACAGGGGGCTGTGAATGGCTACACCTTC. This chain joins TRBV4-1 and TRBJ1-2, with 9 bases lining up with TRBD1. Germline V gene data show CDR1 as MGHRA and CDR2 as YSYEKL. The CDR3 extends over 16 amino acids. Unmatched junction bases numbered 11, after V lost 3 bases and J lost 6 bases.

The chain uses TRBV29-1 and TRBJ1-3; D might be TRBD1 (5 bases). The CDR3 runs 14 residues. Germline V gene lookup returns CDR1 SQVTM and CDR2 ANQGSEA. V was shortened by 6 bases and J by 0 bases, with 12 bases between the two germline ends. CDR3 sequence: CSVARANSGNTIYF. Written as DNA, the CDR3 is TGCAGCGTCGCCAGGGCCAACTCTGGAAACACCATATATTTT.

This chain uses TRBV5-1 with TRBJ1-4; a weak D match, TRBD1 (5 bases). The germline V gene has CDR1 SGHRS and CDR2 YFSETQ. Between the trimmed V and J ends, which lost 3 bases and 0 bases, there was a span of 12 bases. The CDR3 loop spans 16 amino acids. The CDR3 DNA is TGCGCCAGCAGCTCCCAGGGCGGGGCAACTAATGAAAAACTGTTTTTT. Translated: CASSSQGGATNEKLFF.

The CDR3 nucleotides are TGTGCCAGCAGCTTAGACGGCAGGGGAGAAGGATTTGACACTGAAGCTTTCTTT. Protein sequence: CASSLDGRGEGFDTEAFF. The J gene is TRBJ1-1, the V gene TRBV7-9; a possible D gene is TRBD1 (6 bases). V lost 1 base to trimming and J lost 3 bases, with 21 bases between them. Germline loops: CDR1 SEHNR, CDR2 FQNEAQ (reference sequence). The CDR3 sequence is 18 residues long.

Only one count was recorded for this clone. The chain combines TRBV5-1 with TRBJ2-3; 7 bases line up with TRBD1. The CDR3 runs 15 residues. Trimming took 0 bases from V and 4 from J; bases not matched to a gene: 5. The V gene's germline CDR1 is SGHRS and CDR2 YFSETQ. The CDR3 nucleotides read TGCGCCAGCAGCTTGGGGGTAACAGGGGCAGATACGCAGTATTTT. Translating it yields CASSLGVTGADTQYF.

The CDR3 DNA reads as TGCGCCAGCAGCTTGGAGGGGCGAGGTGGCTACACCTTC. Protein: CASSLEGRGGYTF. The rearrangement joins TRBV5-1 to TRBJ1-2; TRBD1 might be the D (5 bases). This CDR3 is built from 13 residues. Germline loops: CDR1 SGHRS, CDR2 YFSETQ. The germline V and J ends were trimmed by 0 bases and 7 bases, with 10 bases remaining between them.

V is TRBV28 and J is TRBJ1-5; 7 nucleotides line up with TRBD1. Trimming cost V 8 bases and J 4 bases; bases outside gene matches: 14. The V gene's germline CDR1 is MDHEN and CDR2 SYDVKM. The CDR3 has 16 residues. In nucleotides, the CDR3 is TGTGCCAGCGAATTCAGGGGGAAGGGGGTTAATCAGCCCCAGCATTTT. Encoded protein: CASEFRGKGVNQPQHF.

The rearrangement links TRBV6-5 to TRBJ2-5; D may be TRBD1 (6 bases). Trimming left V 0 bases short and J 4 bases short, with 9 bases between. The CDR3 contains 14 residues. Looked up from germline, CDR1 is MNHEY and CDR2 is SVGAGI. The DNA of the CDR3 is TGTGCCAGCAGTTACTCAGGGGGTAGAGAGACCCAGTACTTC. Its translation is CASSYSGGRETQYF.

The V and J genes are TRBV27 and TRBJ1-5, with 9 positions matching TRBD1. The CDR3 covers 14 residues. Germline V gene lookup returns CDR1 MNHEY and CDR2 SMNVEV (reference sequence). J gave up 4 bases and V 5 bases, and 3 bases lay outside the gene matches. CDR3 region: CASSPGQGNQPQHF. The CDR3 bases are TGTGCCAGCAGTCCCGGACAGGGGAATCAGCCCCAGCATTTT.

The chain recombines TRBV20-1 with TRBJ2-3; 8 bases align to TRBD1. The CDR3 has 11 amino acids. The germline CDR1 and CDR2 sequences are DFQATT and SNEGSKA (reference sequence). With V trimmed by 5 bases and J by 11 bases, 6 bases remained unmatched. Written as DNA, the CDR3 is TGCAGTGCTTACCGGGACAGGCGGCAGTATTTT. Residues: CSAYRDRRQYF.

The chain recombines TRBV4-2 with TRBJ2-3, with 12 bases fitting TRBD2. Germline CDR1 is LGHNA and CDR2 is YNFKEQ. The CDR3 spans 16 residues. Trimming cost V 4 bases and J 6 bases; bases outside gene matches: 8. The CDR3 reads CASSPLAGGQGDTQYF. The CDR3 bases are TGTGCCAGCAGCCCACTAGCGGGGGGCCAGGGGGATACGCAGTATTTT.

Comment on this clone: The same CDR3 also results from other DNA sequences found in this sample. The gene calls are TRBV14 and TRBJ2-2, with 13 bases that match TRBD2. V gave up 4 bases and J gave up 5 bases; unmatched junction bases: 4. This CDR3 region has 16 residues. Per germline, CDR1 SGHDN and CDR2 FVKESK. CDR3 protein: CASSRLAGGRTGELFF. The CDR3 DNA is TGTGCCAGCAGCCGACTAGCGGGGGGTCGGACCGGGGAGCTGTTTTTT. Full variable domain (remainder filled in from reference TRBV14 and TRBJ2-2): EAGVTQFPSHSVIEKGQTVTLRCDPISGHDNLYWYRRVMGKEIKFLLHFVKESKQDESGMPNNRFLAERTGGTYSTLKVQPAELEDSGVYFCASSRLAGGRTGELFFGEGSRLTVL.

This clone was seen just once. The chain carries TRBV6-1 and TRBJ2-1, with 10 positions matching TRBD2. CDR3 size: 16 residues. J was trimmed by 4 bases and V by 2 bases; bases with no gene match: 5. Germline CDR1 reads MNHNS; CDR2 reads SASEGT. CDR3 region: CASSELAGARYNEQFF. As DNA, the CDR3 is TGTGCCAGCAGTGAACTAGCGGGGGCCCGATACAATGAGCAGTTCTTC.

The rearrangement joins TRBV18 to TRBJ1-1, with 11 bases matching TRBD1. The CDR3 runs 15 residues. V lost 4 bases, J lost 1 base, and 2 bases stayed unmatched. Germline V CDR1 and CDR2: KGHSH, LQKENI. The CDR3 nucleotides are TGTGCCAGCTCACACGGGACAGGGGGGAACACTGAAGCTTTCTTT. It yields the protein CASSHGTGGNTEAFF.

With respect to this clone: A read error may produce the germline difference seen at one junction end. This chain joins TRBV5-4 and TRBJ2-7; 8 bases match TRBD2. Germline-derived CDR1 and CDR2 are SGHNT and YYREEE (reference sequence). This CDR3 spans 15 amino acids. In DNA, the CDR3 is TGTGCCCGCAGCTTCGGGGGGGGGAGCTCCTACGAGCAGTACTTC. It codes for CARSFGGGSSYEQYF.

The chain carries TRBV4-1 and TRBJ1-1; possibly TRBD1 for D (6 bases). Germline CDR1 and CDR2: MGHRA and YSYEKL. V was pared by 6 bases and J by 4 bases, with 6 bases between. CDR3 length equals 11 residues. The CDR3 is CASRGGTEAFF. The CDR3, as DNA: TGCGCCAGCAGAGGGGGCACTGAAGCTTTCTTT.

The chain links TRBV4-1 to TRBJ2-2; TRBD1 matches 10 bases. The junction had 12 bases not matched to a gene; V was cut back by 2 bases and J by 9 bases. Germline V gives CDR1 MGHRA, CDR2 YSYEKL. This CDR3 contains 17 residues. CDR3 sequence (DNA): TGCGCCAGCAGCCAAAACTTCGGGACAGGGGTCTCCCGGGAGCTGTTTTTT. It codes for CASSQNFGTGVSRELFF.

The chain links TRBV6-5 to TRBJ1-2; the match to TRBD1 covers 7 bases. CDR3 length equals 14 residues. V was clipped by 6 bases and J by 2 bases; unmatched bases: 6. Per the germline V gene, CDR1 is MNHEY and CDR2 is SVGAGI. CDR3 bases: TGTGCCAGCAGAACCGAGACAGGGAACTATGGCTACACCTTC. Translating gives CASRTETGNYGYTF.

The CDR3: CASGGTTATEQYF. The CDR3 DNA reads as TGTGCCAGCGGGGGGACGACAGCCACCGAGCAGTACTTC. J is TRBJ2-7 and V is TRBV6-6, with D tentatively TRBD2 (6 bases). This CDR3 region has 13 residues. Trimming cost V 8 bases and J 6 bases, with 17 bases left between them. Germline lookup yields CDR1 MNHNY and CDR2 SVGAGI (reference sequence).

This chain joins TRBV5-5 and TRBJ1-1; tentatively, D is TRBD1 (6 bases). This CDR3 comprises 14 residues. Trimming took off 4 bases at V and 1 base at J, with 11 bases between the two ends. Germline CDR1 is SGHKS and CDR2 is YYEKEE (reference sequence). The chain's CDR3 is CASSNGQTNTEAFF. In DNA, the CDR3 is TGTGCCAGCAGCAATGGACAGACGAACACTGAAGCTTTCTTT. Based on the CDR3 plus reference TRBV5-5 and TRBJ1-1, the full variable domain is DAGVTQSPTHLIKTRGQQVTLRCSPISGHKSVSWYQQVLGQGPQFIFQYYEKEERGRGNFPDRFSARQFPNYSSELNVNALLLGDSALYLCASSNGQTNTEAFFGQGTRLTVV.

This chain connects TRBV18 to TRBJ2-7; weak D call: TRBD1 (6 bases). Germline V gives CDR1 KGHSH, CDR2 LQKENI. This CDR3 comprises 15 residues. Trimming stripped 3 bases from V and 2 bases from J, with 14 bases between. In DNA form, the CDR3 reads TGTGCCAGCTCACCCGCCACAGGGTACCCCTACGAGCAGTACTTC. Translating gives CASSPATGYPYEQYF.

The chain has TRBV18 and TRBJ2-5, with a tentative D call TRBD1 (6 bases). Germline V CDR1 and CDR2: KGHSH, LQKENI. Trimming took 6 bases from V and 2 from J, leaving 10 bases between them. This CDR3 has 13 residues. CDR3 in amino acids: CASSLDSQETQYF. In DNA form, the CDR3 reads TGTGCCAGCTCTCTGGACAGTCAAGAGACCCAGTACTTC.

The chain uses TRBV5-4 and TRBJ2-6; D call uncertain. The V gene lost 6 bases and the J gene lost 0 bases, with 7 bases spanning the gap. There are 14 residues in the CDR3. CDR1 is SGHNT, CDR2 YYREEE, per germline (reference sequence). In DNA, the CDR3 is TGTGCCAGCACGCACGGCTCTGGGGCCAACGTCCTGACTTTC. This gives the protein CASTHGSGANVLTF.

The gene calls are TRBV27 and TRBJ2-1; D is undetermined. V lost 5 bases and J lost 0, with 14 bases in between. The germline V gene has CDR1 MNHEY and CDR2 SMNVEV (reference sequence). This CDR3 is 16 amino acids long. CDR3 sequence reads: CASSPLGLSSYNEQFF. The CDR3 region has the DNA TGTGCCAGCAGTCCCCTCGGTTTGTCCTCCTACAATGAGCAGTTCTTC.